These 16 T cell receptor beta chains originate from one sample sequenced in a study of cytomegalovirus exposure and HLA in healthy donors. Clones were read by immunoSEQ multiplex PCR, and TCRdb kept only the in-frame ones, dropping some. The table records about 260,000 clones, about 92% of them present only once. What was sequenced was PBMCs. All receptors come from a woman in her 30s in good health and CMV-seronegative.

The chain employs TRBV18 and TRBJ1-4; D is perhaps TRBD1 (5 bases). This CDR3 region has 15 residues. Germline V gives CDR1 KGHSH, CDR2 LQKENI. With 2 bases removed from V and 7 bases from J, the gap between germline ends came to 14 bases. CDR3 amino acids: CASSPRQGAVEKLFF. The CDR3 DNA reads TGTGCCAGCTCACCAAGGCAGGGCGCGGTTGAAAAACTGTTTTTT.

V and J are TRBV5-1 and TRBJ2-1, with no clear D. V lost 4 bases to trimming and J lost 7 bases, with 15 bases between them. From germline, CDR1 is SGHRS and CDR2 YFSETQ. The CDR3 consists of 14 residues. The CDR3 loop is CASSTHLQDNEQFF. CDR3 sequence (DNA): TGCGCCAGCAGCACCCACCTCCAGGATAATGAGCAGTTCTTC. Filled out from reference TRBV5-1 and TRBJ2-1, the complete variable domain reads KAGVTQTPRYLIKTRGQQVTLSCSPISGHRSVSWYQQTPGQGLQFLFEYFSETQRNKGNFPGRFSGRQFSNSRSEMNVSTLELGDSALYLCASSTHLQDNEQFFGPGTRLTVL.

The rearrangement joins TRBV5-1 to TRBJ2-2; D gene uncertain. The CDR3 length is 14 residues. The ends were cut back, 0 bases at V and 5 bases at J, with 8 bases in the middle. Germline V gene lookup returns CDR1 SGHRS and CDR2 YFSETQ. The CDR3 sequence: CASSLEAATGELFF. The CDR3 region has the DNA TGCGCCAGCAGCTTGGAGGCCGCAACCGGGGAGCTGTTTTTT.

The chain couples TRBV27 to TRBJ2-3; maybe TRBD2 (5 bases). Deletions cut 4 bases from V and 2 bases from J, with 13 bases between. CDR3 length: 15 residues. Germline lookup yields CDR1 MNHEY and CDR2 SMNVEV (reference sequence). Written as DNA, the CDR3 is TGTGCCAGCAGTTCATTGGACGGGAACACAGATACGCAGTATTTT. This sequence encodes CASSSLDGNTDTQYF.

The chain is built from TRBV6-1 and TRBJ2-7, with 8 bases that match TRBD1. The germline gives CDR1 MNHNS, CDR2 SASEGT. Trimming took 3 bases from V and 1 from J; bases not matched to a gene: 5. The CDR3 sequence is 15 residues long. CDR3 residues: CASSDRTGSSYEQYF. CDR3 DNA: TGTGCCAGCAGTGATCGGACAGGGTCGTCCTACGAGCAGTACTTC.

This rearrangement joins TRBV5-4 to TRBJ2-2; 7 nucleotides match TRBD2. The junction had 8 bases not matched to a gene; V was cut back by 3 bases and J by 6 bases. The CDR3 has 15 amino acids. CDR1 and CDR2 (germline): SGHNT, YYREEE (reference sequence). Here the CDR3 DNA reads TGTGCCAGCAGCTCTACAAACCGGGGGGCCGGGGAGCTGTTTTTT. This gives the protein CASSSTNRGAGELFF. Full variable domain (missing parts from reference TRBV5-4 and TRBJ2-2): ETGVTQSPTHLIKTRGQQVTLRCSSQSGHNTVSWYQQALGQGPQFIFQYYREEENGRGNFPPRFSGLQFPNYSSELNVNALELDDSALYLCASSSTNRGAGELFFGEGSRLTVL.

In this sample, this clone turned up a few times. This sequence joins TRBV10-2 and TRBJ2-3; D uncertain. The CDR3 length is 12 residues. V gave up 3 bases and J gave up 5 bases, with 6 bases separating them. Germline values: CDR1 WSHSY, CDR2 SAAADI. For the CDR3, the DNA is TGCGCCAGCAGTGAAGGAGTAGATACGCAGTATTTT. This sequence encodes CASSEGVDTQYF.

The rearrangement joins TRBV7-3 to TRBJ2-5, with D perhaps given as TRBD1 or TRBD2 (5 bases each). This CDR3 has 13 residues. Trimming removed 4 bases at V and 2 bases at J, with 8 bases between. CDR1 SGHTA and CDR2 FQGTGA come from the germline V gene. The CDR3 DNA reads TGTGCCAGCAGCTCAGGGAGACAAGAGACCCAGTACTTC. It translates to CASSSGRQETQYF.

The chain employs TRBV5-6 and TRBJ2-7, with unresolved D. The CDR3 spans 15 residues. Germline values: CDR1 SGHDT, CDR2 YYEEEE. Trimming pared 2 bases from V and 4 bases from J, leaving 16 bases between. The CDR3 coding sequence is TGTGCCAGCAGCTTCCCGAGTGGGTCAGCGTACGAGCAGTACTTC. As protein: CASSFPSGSAYEQYF.

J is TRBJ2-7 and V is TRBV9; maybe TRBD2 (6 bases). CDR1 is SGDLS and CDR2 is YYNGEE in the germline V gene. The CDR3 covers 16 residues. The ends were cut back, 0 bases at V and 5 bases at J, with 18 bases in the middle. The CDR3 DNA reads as TGTGCCAGCAGCGTAGTCCCAGGAGGGAAGAGAGACGAGCAGTACTTC. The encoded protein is CASSVVPGGKRDEQYF.

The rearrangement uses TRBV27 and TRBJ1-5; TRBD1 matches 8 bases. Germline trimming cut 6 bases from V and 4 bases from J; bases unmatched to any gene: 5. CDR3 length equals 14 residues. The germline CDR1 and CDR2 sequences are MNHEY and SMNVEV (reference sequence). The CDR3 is CASSRRTGNQPQHF. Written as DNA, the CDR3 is TGTGCCAGCAGCCGAAGGACAGGGAATCAGCCCCAGCATTTT.

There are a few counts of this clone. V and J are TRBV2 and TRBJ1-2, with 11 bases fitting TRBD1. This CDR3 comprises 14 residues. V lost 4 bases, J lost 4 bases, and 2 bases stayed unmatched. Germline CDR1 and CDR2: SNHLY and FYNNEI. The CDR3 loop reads CASSGDRGGYGYTF. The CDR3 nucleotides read TGTGCCAGCAGTGGGGACAGGGGGGGCTATGGCTACACCTTC.

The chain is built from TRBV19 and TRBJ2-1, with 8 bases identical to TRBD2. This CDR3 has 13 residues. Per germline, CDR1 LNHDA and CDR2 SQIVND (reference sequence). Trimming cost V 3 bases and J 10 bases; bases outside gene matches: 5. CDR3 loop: CASSISAGGEQFF. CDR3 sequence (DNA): TGTGCCAGTAGTATCTCCGCGGGAGGCGAGCAGTTCTTC.

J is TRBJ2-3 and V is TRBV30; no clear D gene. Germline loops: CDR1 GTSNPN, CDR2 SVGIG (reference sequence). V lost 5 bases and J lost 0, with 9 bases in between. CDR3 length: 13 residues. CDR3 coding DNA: TGTGCCTGGTTCTCAGCTAGCACAGATACGCAGTATTTT. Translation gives CAWFSASTDTQYF.

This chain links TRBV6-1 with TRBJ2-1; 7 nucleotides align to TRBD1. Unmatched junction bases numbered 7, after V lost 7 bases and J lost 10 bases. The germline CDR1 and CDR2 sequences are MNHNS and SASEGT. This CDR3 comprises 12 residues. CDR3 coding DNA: TGTGCCAGCACCGAGACCAGGGGGGAGCAGTTCTTC. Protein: CASTETRGEQFF.

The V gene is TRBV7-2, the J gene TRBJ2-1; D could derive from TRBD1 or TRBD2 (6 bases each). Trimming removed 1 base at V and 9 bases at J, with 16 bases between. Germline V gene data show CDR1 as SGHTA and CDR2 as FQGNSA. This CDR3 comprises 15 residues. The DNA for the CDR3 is TGTGCCAGCAGCTTAGGGGGGGCAAATCCCAGTGAGCAGTTCTTC. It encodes CASSLGGANPSEQFF.